One and the same sample provided the 28 T cell receptor beta chains below, sequenced in a study of metastatic and nonmetastatic thyroid tumors. All patients were treatment-naive before thyroid surgery. TCRdb re-called clones via MiXCR from the PCR reads. Found here are about 4,600 clones, about 19% of them singletons; the top ten hold roughly 20%. The specimen sequenced was adjacent normal tissue. These receptors all stem from a male donor with papillary thyroid cancer or a benign thyroid nodule (not recorded which). Some clones in this sample may be carry-over from other donors' samples.

By sample share, this clone is medium-sized. V and J are TRBV28 and TRBJ1-4; 7 positions match TRBD1. This CDR3 has 15 residues. Germline assignment: CDR1 MDHEN and CDR2 SYDVKM. V gave up 7 bases and J gave up 5 bases; unmatched junction bases: 10. The CDR3 DNA reads as TGTGCCAGCACACAACGTAACAGGGGCAATGAAAAACTGTTTTTT. Encoded protein: CASTQRNRGNEKLFF.

The gene calls are TRBV18 and TRBJ1-2, with D unresolved. CDR3 size: 14 residues. V dropped 2 bases and J dropped 8 bases, with 15 bases sitting between them. Germline lookup yields CDR1 KGHSH and CDR2 LQKENI. The DNA for the CDR3 is TGTGCCAGCTCACCATCCGGGCTCCTTCGGGGCTACACCTTC. It specifies CASSPSGLLRGYTF.

This clone was seen only a few times. The rearrangement joins TRBV15 to TRBJ2-7; 7 nucleotides line up with TRBD1. V was pared by 0 bases and J by 5 bases, with 4 bases of the junction left unmatched. Per germline, CDR1 LNHNV and CDR2 YYDKDF (reference sequence). The CDR3 contains 14 residues. The CDR3 DNA reads as TGTGCCACCAGCAGAGAGTTAGGGGGCCACGAGCAGTACTTC. Translated: CATSRELGGHEQYF.

This clone is labeled as large. V usage is TRBV19 and J usage is TRBJ1-6, with TRBD1 matching over 8 bases. With V trimmed by 3 bases and J by 7 bases, 2 bases remained unmatched. Germline V gene lookup returns CDR1 LNHDA and CDR2 SQIVND (reference sequence). The CDR3 totals 14 residues. The DNA of the CDR3 is TGTGCCAGTAGTATGCGGACAGGGAATTCACCCCTCCACTTT. It yields the protein CASSMRTGNSPLHF.

This clone came up a few times. The chain is built from TRBV5-1 and TRBJ2-7; possible D gene TRBD2, 5 bases. Deletions cut 1 base from V and 4 bases from J, with 9 bases between. Germline CDR1 and CDR2: SGHRS and YFSETQ. The CDR3 covers 13 residues. The CDR3 here is CASSLKGGYEQYF. The CDR3 region has the DNA TGCGCCAGCAGCTTGAAGGGCGGGTACGAGCAGTACTTC.

This clone was recorded a few times. An end of the junction differs from the germline gene, which may be a read error. The chain combines TRBV6-1 with TRBJ2-2, with D unclear. The CDR3 has 15 amino acids. Per germline, CDR1 MNHNS and CDR2 SASEGT. CDR3 bases: TGTGCCAGCAGTCCCCACCACGCGAACACCCGGGAGCTGTTTTTT. Translation gives CASSPHHANTRELFF.

This clone was found a few times. Here the CDR3 DNA reads TGTGCCAGCAGTCCGTTACTAGCCTCGCACCTCTACAATGAGCAGTTCTTC. Translating it yields CASSPLLASHLYNEQFF. The chain combines TRBV28 with TRBJ2-1; possible D gene TRBD2, 6 bases. CDR1 MDHEN and CDR2 SYDVKM come from the germline V gene. CDR3 length: 17 amino acids. Trimming stripped 5 bases from V and 3 bases from J, with 20 bases between.

This clone has just a few counts. The chain recombines TRBV12-3 or TRBV12-4 with TRBJ2-2, with a tentative D call TRBD1 (6 bases). The CDR3 loop spans 14 amino acids. V gave up 5 bases and J gave up 1 base, with 8 bases separating them. This CDR3 reads CASSLQGNTGELFF. The CDR3 DNA follows: TGTGCCAGCAGTCTACAGGGGAACACCGGGGAGCTGTTTTTT.

This chain uses TRBV20-1 with TRBJ1-1, with D tentatively TRBD1 (5 bases). The ends were cut back, 1 base at V and 4 bases at J, with 13 bases in the middle. The germline V gene has CDR1 DFQATT and CDR2 SNEGSKA (reference sequence). The CDR3 has 14 amino acids. CDR3 amino acids: CSARGGSGGTEAFF. For the CDR3, the DNA is TGCAGTGCTAGAGGGGGGTCGGGCGGCACTGAAGCTTTCTTT.

This clone was seen repeatedly, ten times or more. This same CDR3 is encoded by further DNA sequences in the sample. This chain links TRBV7-3 with TRBJ2-3, with TRBD2 as a possible D gene (6 bases). The CDR3 contains 13 residues. V shed 6 bases and J shed 5 bases, with 12 bases lying between them. CDR1 is SGHTA and CDR2 is FQGTGA in the germline V gene. CDR3 coding DNA: TGTGCCAGCAGGAACGGGGGAGAAGATACGCAGTATTTT. Its translation: CASRNGGEDTQYF.

The CDR3 nucleotides are TGTGCCAGCAGTTTATATAGCGGGGGGGCTGAGAGTGAGCAGTTCTTC. This sequence encodes CASSLYSGGAESEQFF. The rearrangement links TRBV6-2 or TRBV6-3 to TRBJ2-1, with 11 bases that match TRBD2. There are 16 residues in the CDR3. After removal of 4 bases from V and 9 bases from J, the junction contained 11 bases not matched to a gene. The germline V gene encodes CDR1 MNHEY and CDR2 SVGEGT.

This clone ranks as medium-sized. The V call is TRBV5-1, the J call TRBJ1-1, with a tentative D call TRBD1 (6 bases). Between the trimmed V and J ends, which lost 1 base and 4 bases, there was a span of 14 bases. Germline V gene lookup returns CDR1 SGHRS and CDR2 YFSETQ. The CDR3 is 15 amino acids. CDR3 DNA sequence: TGCGCCAGCAGCTTGACGACAGGTTATGGCACTGAAGCTTTCTTT. This gives the protein CASSLTTGYGTEAFF.

By sample fraction, this clone is medium-sized. V is TRBV4-1 and J is TRBJ2-5; D is uncertain. Per germline, CDR1 MGHRA and CDR2 YSYEKL. Trimming took off 1 base at V and 4 bases at J, with 16 bases between the two ends. This CDR3 spans 16 amino acids. CDR3 nucleotides: TGCGCCAGCAGCCAAGGGTCATCGGGTGTGGGAGAGACCCAGTACTTC. As protein: CASSQGSSGVGETQYF.

The chain employs TRBV10-3 and TRBJ1-2; possibly TRBD1 for D (5 bases). CDR1 is ENHRY, CDR2 SYGVKD, per germline. The CDR3 runs 16 residues. Trimming left V 0 bases short and J 5 bases short, with 16 bases between. The DNA for the CDR3 is TGTGCCATCAGTGAGTCGGTCGACCCAGGGAGGTATGGCTACACCTTC. Translation gives CAISESVDPGRYGYTF.

The rearrangement uses TRBV20-1 and TRBJ2-7; the D gene is possibly TRBD1 (6 bases). Trimming removed 3 bases from V and 3 bases from J, with 18 bases in between. The CDR3 contains 15 residues. From germline, CDR1 is DFQATT and CDR2 SNEGSKA (reference sequence). The CDR3 here is CSARGAGDQGYEQYF. DNA of the CDR3: TGCAGTGCTAGGGGGGCCGGAGACCAGGGCTACGAGCAGTACTTC.

This clone has just a few counts. The J gene is TRBJ1-5, the V gene TRBV20-1; tentatively, D is TRBD1 (5 bases). This CDR3 has 15 residues. Germline V gene data show CDR1 as DFQATT and CDR2 as SNEGSKA (reference sequence). The V end lost 4 bases, the J end lost 1 base, and 14 bases lay between the germline ends. CDR3 DNA: TGCAGTGCTACCAAGGTTGGGGGGAGCAATCAGCCCCAGCATTTT. This sequence encodes CSATKVGGSNQPQHF.

This clone is categorized as medium-sized (0.01 to 0.1%). The V and J genes are TRBV6-4 and TRBJ2-1; 12 nucleotides match TRBD2. This CDR3 spans 16 amino acids. Per the germline V gene, CDR1 is MRHNA and CDR2 is SNTAGT. Unmatched junction bases numbered 5, after V lost 1 base and J lost 7 bases. This CDR3 reads CASSDLPSGGGNEQFF. The CDR3 region has the DNA TGTGCCAGCAGTGACTTGCCTAGCGGGGGGGGAAATGAGCAGTTCTTC.

In its sample, this clone was seen a few times. This chain links TRBV20-1 with TRBJ2-7; D assignment may be TRBD1 or TRBD2 (5 bases each). Trimming pared 4 bases from V and 5 bases from J, leaving 12 bases between. The germline V gene encodes CDR1 DFQATT and CDR2 SNEGSKA (reference sequence). The CDR3 is 12 residues long. The CDR3 nucleotides read TGCAGTGCTACCGAGGGGATCGACGAGCAGTACTTC. It encodes CSATEGIDEQYF.

At least ten counts were recorded for this clone. Its ends do not fully match the called genes, so a read error is possible. The sample carries other DNA sequences with the same CDR3. The chain joins TRBV3-1 to TRBJ1-1, with unresolved D. From germline, CDR1 is LGHDT and CDR2 YNNKEL (reference sequence). The CDR3 contains 14 residues. The CDR3 here is CASSQAGSDTEAFF. As DNA, the CDR3 is TGTGCCAGCAGCCAAGCAGGCAGCGACACTGAAGCTTTCTTC.

This clone ranks as large (0.1 to 1%). This chain connects TRBV5-1 to TRBJ2-3; 8 bases are a match to TRBD1. Unmatched junction bases numbered 6, after V lost 6 bases and J lost 3 bases. Germline loops: CDR1 SGHRS, CDR2 YFSETQ. This CDR3 region has 14 residues. CDR3 sequence (DNA): TGCGCCAGCACCAGGGGGCAGGGTACAGATACGCAGTATTTT. Its translation: CASTRGQGTDTQYF.

Ten or more counts support this clone. This may arise from a read error, as a much more abundant clone is one base away. DNA for the CDR3: TGTGCCAGCAGTGAATATGGGGGGGGGCCTAGCACAGATGCGCAGTATTTT. Amino acids: CASSEYGGGPSTDAQYF. The chain has TRBV6-1 and TRBJ2-3; a weak D match, TRBD2 (7 bases). CDR3 length equals 17 residues. CDR1 and CDR2 (germline): MNHNS, SASEGT.

This clone is categorized as large. This CDR3 is CASSPRTGWPNQPQHF. DNA for the CDR3: TGTGCCAGCAGCCCCCGGACAGGGTGGCCCAATCAGCCCCAGCATTTT. This rearrangement joins TRBV27 to TRBJ1-5, with 8 bases that match TRBD1. CDR3 length: 16 residues. The germline gives CDR1 MNHEY, CDR2 SMNVEV (reference sequence). With 6 bases clipped from V and 3 bases from J, the junction kept 10 bases outside the gene matches.

This chain uses TRBV6-5 with TRBJ2-1, with 12 bases identical to TRBD1. The length of the CDR3 is 18 residues. From germline, CDR1 is MNHEY and CDR2 SVGAGI. Losses at the gene ends were 6 bases for V and 6 bases for J; bases not matched to a gene: 15. The CDR3 nucleotides read TGTGCCAGCAGCGCCGGGACAGGGGGCGATTCTAGCTTCAATGAGCAGTTCTTC. This codes for CASSAGTGGDSSFNEQFF.

This clone counts as medium-sized (0.01 to 0.1%). V and J are TRBV30 and TRBJ1-3; 9 nucleotides agree with TRBD1. From germline, CDR1 is GTSNPN and CDR2 SVGIG (reference sequence). Losses at the gene ends were 7 bases for V and 0 bases for J; bases not matched to a gene: 13. This CDR3 has 17 amino acids. The CDR3, as DNA: TGTGCCTTCCGGGACAGGGAAAAGGGGCACTCTGGAAACACCATATATTTT. Its protein is CAFRDREKGHSGNTIYF.

This chain uses TRBV6-5 with TRBJ1-4; possible D gene TRBD1, 5 bases. Per germline, CDR1 MNHEY and CDR2 SVGAGI. This CDR3 has 14 amino acids. The V end lost 0 bases, the J end lost 4 bases, and 6 bases lay between the germline ends. The DNA for the CDR3 is TGTGCCAGCAGTTACTCGGACATTAATGAAAAACTGTTTTTT. Amino acids: CASSYSDINEKLFF.

In its sample, this clone is medium-sized (0.01 to 0.1%). The rearrangement joins TRBV9 to TRBJ2-2, with 7 nucleotides matching TRBD2. The CDR3 spans 14 residues. CDR1 and CDR2 (germline): SGDLS, YYNGEE. The junction had 7 bases not matched to a gene; V was cut back by 4 bases and J by 7 bases. The DNA for the CDR3 is TGTGCCAGCAGCACAAGGACGGGGGGCGGGGAGCTGTTTTTT. As protein: CASSTRTGGGELFF. The complete variable domain, with remaining parts taken from reference TRBV9 and TRBJ2-2, reads DSGVTQTPKHLITATGQRVTLRCSPRSGDLSVYWYQQSLDQGLQFLIQYYNGEERAKGNILERFSAQQFPDLHSELNLSSLELGDSALYFCASSTRTGGGELFFGEGSRLTVL.

This rearrangement joins TRBV6-2 or TRBV6-3 to TRBJ2-4; 7 nucleotides agree with TRBD1. CDR3 length equals 16 residues. Germline V gene sequence: CDR1 MNHEY, CDR2 SVGEGT. The junction had 10 bases not matched to a gene; V was cut back by 0 bases and J by 8 bases. CDR3 coding DNA: TGTGCCAGCAGTTACTCGATCTGGGACAGCCAAGACATTCAGTACTTC. It is translated as CASSYSIWDSQDIQYF.

This clone was counted many times. An end of the junction does not agree with germline; a read error may underlie this. V gene TRBV6-2 or TRBV6-3 combines with J gene TRBJ1-2; possible D gene TRBD1, 5 bases. Looked up from germline, CDR1 is MNHEY and CDR2 is SVGEGT. This CDR3 has 13 residues. CDR3: CAGSRSGGRGYTF. CDR3 DNA sequence: TGTGCCGGCAGTAGGTCCGGGGGGAGAGGCTATACCTTC.